These T cell receptor beta chains were read from a single sample in a study of OX40 agonist ivuxolimab in advanced cancers. Repertoires were generated with immunoSEQ multiplex PCR, while TCRdb's copy carries only in-frame clones and drops some. The repertoire holds tens of thousands of clones, with about nine tenths as singletons. The sequencing used CD4+ or CD8+ T cells sorted from blood, collected in a trial of the OX40 agonist ivuxolimab. These receptors all stem from an adult with an advanced solid tumor such as melanoma, head and neck, liver or kidney cancer. The CDR3 runs from the conserved cysteine through the conserved F or W. Fields, in order: V gene, J gene, D gene, clone size, CDR3 DNA, CDR3 protein. A D gene is named only where the DNA matches it firmly. Rows may omit the clone size; those that give it use once, few, many or a size class.

TRBV11-1	TRBJ2-2	TRBD2	-	TGTGCCAGCAGCCGGACTAGCGGGGGGACCGGGGAGCTGTTTTTT	CASSRTSGGTGELFF
TRBV5-1	TRBJ2-2	-	-	TGCGCCAGCAGCCCCGGACAGAGTGGACACCCCGGGGAGCTGTTTTTT	CASSPGQSGHPGELFF
TRBV7-9	TRBJ1-6	TRBD1	-	TGTGCCAGCAGCTTAGGGACAGGGACGAATTCACCCCTCCACTTT	CASSLGTGTNSPLHF
TRBV11-2	TRBJ2-5	-	-	TGTGCCAGCAGTCGTAGCACTAATCAAGAGACCCAGTACTTC	CASSRSTNQETQYF
TRBV11-2	TRBJ1-4	TRBD1	-	TGTGCCAGCAGCTTAGAAGGTGGCAGGGGGTGGGAAAAACTGTTTTTT	CASSLEGGRGWEKLFF
TRBV2	TRBJ2-7	-	-	TGTGCCAGCAGTGACCCGCCAGGAACCTACGAGCAGTACTTC	CASSDPPGTYEQYF
TRBV28	TRBJ2-1	-	once	TGTGCCAGCTTAGGGCGCGCTACGCCACGGGAGCAGTTCTTC	CASLGRATPREQFF
TRBV5-4	TRBJ2-5	TRBD2	-	TGTGCCAGCAGCTCATCCCAGACTAGCGGGACTGAGACCCAGTACTTC	CASSSSQTSGTETQYF
TRBV9	TRBJ2-1	-	-	TGTGCCAGCAGCGTAAACAATGAGCAGTTCTTC	CASSVNNEQFF
TRBV28	TRBJ2-5	-	-	TGTGCCAGCAGTTTGGGGCGGGGTCAAGAGACCCAGTACTTC	CASSLGRGQETQYF
TRBV28	TRBJ2-6	-	-	TGTGCCAGCCACACCGTTATAGCTGGGGCCAACGTCCTGACTTTC	CASHTVIAGANVLTF
TRBV29-1	TRBJ1-5	-	-	TGCAGCGTTCGGTCCGGGGATCAGCCCCAGCATTTT	CSVRSGDQPQHF
TRBV10-2	TRBJ1-5	-	-	TGCGCCAGCAGTGAGCTTGGGGGGGATAAGCCCCAGCATTTT	CASSELGGDKPQHF
TRBV2	TRBJ1-1	-	-	TGTGCCAGGGCACGGGGAGGGAACACTGAAGCTTTCTTT	CARARGGNTEAFF
TRBV7-7	TRBJ2-5	TRBD2	few	TGTGCTAGCAGCCCGAGGGCTAGCGGGTTTGGGGAGACCCAGTACTTC	CASSPRASGFGETQYF
TRBV5-1	TRBJ1-2	-	-	TGCGCCAGCAGCAAAGACACGACTACTAACTATGGCTACACCTTC	CASSKDTTTNYGYTF
TRBV27	TRBJ2-1	TRBD2	-	TGTGCCAGCAGCCTGGGAAGCGGGAGGTTCGATGAGCAGTTCTTC	CASSLGSGRFDEQFF
TRBV6-5	TRBJ1-4	-	-	TGTGCCAGCAGTTACGGGGGGGGCACTAATGAAAAACTGTTTTTT	CASSYGGGTNEKLFF
TRBV5-1	TRBJ2-5	-	-	TGCGCCAGCAGCTTGGCCGGCGTTCCAGAGACCCAGTACTTC	CASSLAGVPETQYF
TRBV14	TRBJ1-2	TRBD1	-	TGTGCCAGCAGCCAAGGACAGGGGGATGGCTACACCTTC	CASSQGQGDGYTF
TRBV11-2	TRBJ1-4	TRBD1	-	TGTGCCAGCAGCTCTCTACAGGGGACCGGACAGAATGAAAAACTGTTTTTT	CASSSLQGTGQNEKLFF
TRBV15	TRBJ2-1	-	once	TGTGCCACCAGCAGAGATATGGCGGTTAGCGCCAACAATGAGCAGTTCTTC	CATSRDMAVSANNEQFF
TRBV5-8	TRBJ2-7	-	few	TGTGCCAGCAGCTTGGATAGCTTCCGATCCTACGAGCAGTACTTC	CASSLDSFRSYEQYF
TRBV5-1	TRBJ2-2	-	-	TGCGCCAGCAGCATCACGGGGGCAGGGCTGTCCGGGGAGCTGTTTTTT	CASSITGAGLSGELFF
TRBV9	TRBJ2-5	TRBD2	-	TGTGCCAGCAGCTCAAGGACTAGCGGTGAGACCCAGTACTTC	CASSSRTSGETQYF
TRBV12-5	TRBJ1-2	TRBD1	-	TGTGCTAGTGGTCCACAGGGGTACTATGGCTACACCTTC	CASGPQGYYGYTF
TRBV19	TRBJ2-3	-	few	TGTGCCAGTACCTCGCATCAGGGACAACCATACACAGATACGCAGTATTTT	CASTSHQGQPYTDTQYF
TRBV29-1	TRBJ2-1	TRBD2	-	TGCAGCGTTGAAAAGGGCCTAGCGGGAGGCCTCGGCCATGAGCAGTTCTTC	CSVEKGLAGGLGHEQFF
TRBV6-1	TRBJ2-1	-	-	TGTGCCAGCAGGAATTTTGGAGATGAGCAGTTCTTC	CASRNFGDEQFF
TRBV6-1	TRBJ1-1	-	-	TGTGCCAGCACCAAAGGGAGGGAAGCTTTCTTT	CASTKGREAFF
TRBV10-3	TRBJ1-1	-	few	TGTGCCATCAGTGTAGGTAGTACGACTGAAGCTTTCTTT	CAISVGSTTEAFF
TRBV5-1	TRBJ2-5	TRBD1	-	TGCGCCAGCAGCCCTGGGACAGGGGGTCGCCCAGAGACCCAGTACTTC	CASSPGTGGRPETQYF
TRBV7-2	TRBJ1-1	-	-	TGTGCCAGCAGCCTGACGGTGGGGACTGAAGCTTTCTTT	CASSLTVGTEAFF
TRBV6-1	TRBJ1-4	TRBD1	-	TGTGCCAGCAGTGATCCGGGACAGAGTAATGAAAAACTGTTTTTT	CASSDPGQSNEKLFF
TRBV7-2	TRBJ2-5	-	-	TGTGCCAGCAGCTTAGACAGGGAGACCCAGTACTTC	CASSLDRETQYF
TRBV15	TRBJ2-1	TRBD2	-	TGTGCCACCAGCAGAGATCGGCTAGCGGGACGATCCTACAATGAGCAGTTCTTC	CATSRDRLAGRSYNEQFF
TRBV4-2	TRBJ2-2	TRBD2	-	TGTGCCAGCAGCGTCCTAGCGGGAGTTAGCACCGGGGAGCTGTTTTTT	CASSVLAGVSTGELFF
TRBV29-1	TRBJ1-3	-	-	TGCAGCGTTGAAAGTCGGCATTCAGCTGGAAACACCATATATTTT	CSVESRHSAGNTIYF
TRBV7-8	TRBJ1-1	-	-	TGTGCCAGCAGCTTTAGTACAAGCAACACTGAAGCTTTCTTT	CASSFSTSNTEAFF
TRBV11-3	TRBJ2-5	TRBD2	-	TGTGCCAGCAGCTTAAATCTAGCGGGGCAAGAGACCCAGTACTTC	CASSLNLAGQETQYF
TRBV7-3	TRBJ2-2	-	-	TGTGCCAGCAGCCTAACAAGCACCGGGGAGCTGTTTTTT	CASSLTSTGELFF
TRBV28	TRBJ1-2	-	-	TGTGCCAGCAGTTTGGAGGGGAACTATGGCTACACCTTC	CASSLEGNYGYTF
TRBV27	TRBJ2-5	TRBD2	-	TGTGCCAGCAGCGGGACTAGCGGAGCTGGTTGGTTTGAGACCCAGTACTTC	CASSGTSGAGWFETQYF
TRBV11-3	TRBJ1-5	-	once	TGTGCCAGCAGTCAGCCGGCTCAGCCCCAGCATTTT	CASSQPAQPQHF
TRBV28	TRBJ1-5	-	-	TGTGCCAGCAGTTTCCAGGTTCAGCCCCAGCATTTT	CASSFQVQPQHF
TRBV13	TRBJ1-1	-	-	TGTGCCAGCAGCTTAGAATCTGGGGGGAACACTGAAGCTTTCTTT	CASSLESGGNTEAFF
TRBV27	TRBJ2-2	-	once	TGTGCCAGCAGTTTAATATGGGACACCGGGGAGCTGTTTTTT	CASSLIWDTGELFF
TRBV11-1	TRBJ1-1	-	few	TGTGCCAGCAGCTTGGCTATGAACACTGAAGCTTTCTTT	CASSLAMNTEAFF
TRBV30	TRBJ2-3	-	-	TGTGCCTGGAGTGTGACTATCACAGATACGCAGTATTTT	CAWSVTITDTQYF
TRBV18	TRBJ1-4	-	-	TGTGCCAGCTCACCCCGAGATGCAACTAATGAAAAACTGTTTTTT	CASSPRDATNEKLFF
TRBV7-3	TRBJ2-3	TRBD2	once	TGTGCCAGCAGCTCTAGCGGGAGTAGCGCAGATACGCAGTATTTT	CASSSSGSSADTQYF
TRBV7-9	TRBJ1-1	-	-	TGTGCCAGCAGCCAAGGCGGGAACACTGAAGCTTTCTTT	CASSQGGNTEAFF
TRBV4-2	TRBJ2-1	-	once	TGTGCCAGCAGCCAAGAGCAGGGGTACGGAAAAGAGTTCTTC	CASSQEQGYGKEFF
TRBV13	TRBJ2-5	-	-	TGTGCCAGCAGTTCCACGCTTGGGGGGGAGACCCAGTACTTC	CASSSTLGGETQYF
TRBV18	TRBJ2-2	TRBD1	-	TGTGCCAGCTCAGCCATGACAGGGACATTGTACACCGGGGAGCTGTTTTTT	CASSAMTGTLYTGELFF
TRBV18	TRBJ2-2	TRBD2	-	TGTGCCAGCTCACCCCTTCGGACTAGCGGGAAAGCGACCGGGGAGCTGTTTTTT	CASSPLRTSGKATGELFF
TRBV5-4	TRBJ2-3	TRBD2	-	TGTGCCAGCAGCTCGACTAGCGGTAAAACCGGGGCTACGCAGTATTTT	CASSSTSGKTGATQYF
TRBV6-5	TRBJ1-1	-	once	TGTGCCAGCTCCCGTAGGGAAGGCCCTGAAGCTTTCTTT	CASSRREGPEAFF
TRBV27	TRBJ2-5	-	-	TGTGCCAGCAGTTCATCGGGCGTAGAAGAGACCCAGTACTTC	CASSSSGVEETQYF